These 12 T cell receptor beta chains were sequenced from one sample in a study of siplizumab effects on memory and regulatory T cells. Method: immunoSEQ multiplex PCR; TCRdb's copy keeps in-frame clones and lacks some. The data contain 94,000 or so clones, roughly 93% of them singletons. The sequenced sample consisted of CD8+ T cells sorted from blood. These TCRs come from a human donor in good health.

The V and J genes are TRBV29-1 and TRBJ2-1, with 9 nucleotides matching TRBD2. This CDR3 region has 15 residues. CDR1 and CDR2 from the germline V gene are SQVTM and ANQGSEA. With V trimmed by 3 bases and J by 2 bases, 5 bases remained unmatched. The CDR3 nucleotides are TGCAGCGTTGAGGGGGGGACTAGCACCTACAATGAGCAGTTCTTC. Translation: CSVEGGTSTYNEQFF.

The chain has TRBV6-5 and TRBJ1-1; D is uncertain. V shed 6 bases and J shed 11 bases, with 22 bases lying between them. In germline, CDR1 is MNHEY, CDR2 SVGAGI. The CDR3 loop spans 14 amino acids. For the CDR3, the DNA is TGTGCCAGCAGACCGGGGTCGAGTGGTCAGTCCGCTTTCTTT. It codes for CASRPGSSGQSAFF.

This chain uses TRBV19 with TRBJ1-2; D remains ambiguous. The CDR3 is 13 residues long. The germline gives CDR1 LNHDA, CDR2 SQIVND (reference sequence). The V gene lost 5 bases and the J gene lost 3 bases, with 10 bases spanning the gap. As DNA, the CDR3 is TGTGCCAGTAGTTTAGCTGACCACTATGGCTACACCTTC. Translation gives CASSLADHYGYTF. The full variable domain, rest sourced from reference TRBV19 and TRBJ1-2, is DGGITQSPKYLFRKEGQNVTLSCEQNLNHDAMYWYRQDPGQGLRLIYYSQIVNDFQKGDIAEGYSVSREKKESFPLTVTSAQKNPTAFYLCASSLADHYGYTFGSGTRLTVV.

The chain combines TRBV7-2 with TRBJ2-7, with unresolved D. The CDR3 loop spans 14 amino acids. Germline V gene sequence: CDR1 SGHTA, CDR2 FQGNSA. V was trimmed by 1 base and J by 0 bases, leaving 7 bases between them. CDR3 nucleotide sequence: TGTGCCAGCAGCTTAGAGGTTAGCTCCTACGAGCAGTACTTC. This translates into CASSLEVSSYEQYF.

This clone was seen a single time. J is TRBJ1-2 and V is TRBV27, with D perhaps TRBD1 (6 bases). Trimming took 3 bases from V and 5 from J, leaving 13 bases between them. Germline V gene data show CDR1 as MNHEY and CDR2 as SMNVEV (reference sequence). The CDR3 totals 14 residues. The CDR3 spells CASSFDRSLYGYTF. The CDR3 DNA sequence: TGTGCCAGCAGTTTTGACAGGTCCCTTTATGGCTACACCTTC.

The V call is TRBV19, the J call TRBJ1-4; D is perhaps TRBD1 (5 bases). The V gene lost 5 bases and the J gene lost 5 bases, with 15 bases spanning the gap. Germline V gene sequence: CDR1 LNHDA, CDR2 SQIVND (reference sequence). The CDR3 contains 15 residues. DNA of the CDR3: TGTGCCAGTAGTGTTCCGGGACTCTCGAATGAAAAACTGTTTTTT. Amino acids: CASSVPGLSNEKLFF.

The chain recombines TRBV10-3 with TRBJ2-1; no clear D gene. Trimming stripped 0 bases from V and 3 bases from J, with 9 bases between. This CDR3 is built from 15 residues. Germline V lookup: CDR1 ENHRY, CDR2 SYGVKD. The CDR3 loop is CAISESGPDYNEQFF. The CDR3 DNA reads as TGTGCCATCAGTGAGTCTGGACCGGACTACAATGAGCAGTTCTTC.

CDR3 protein: CASRRNSQGRGHEQYF. Here the CDR3 DNA reads TGTGCCAGCAGAAGAAACTCACAGGGACGTGGCCACGAGCAGTACTTC. The V and J genes are TRBV27 and TRBJ2-7; tentative D call: TRBD1 (6 bases). Between the trimmed V and J ends, which lost 6 bases and 5 bases, there was a span of 23 bases. CDR3 length: 16 amino acids. CDR1 MNHEY and CDR2 SMNVEV come from the germline V gene (reference sequence).

J is TRBJ2-1 and V is TRBV7-3; no clear D gene. The V and J ends lost 5 bases and 2 bases respectively, with 13 bases between them. CDR1 and CDR2 (germline): SGHTA, FQGTGA. There are 15 residues in the CDR3. CDR3 DNA: TGTGCCAGCAGCGACGGCGGACCGACCTACAATGAGCAGTTCTTC. Its translation: CASSDGGPTYNEQFF.

The chain combines TRBV7-9 with TRBJ2-5; 8 bases fit TRBD1. The V gene end was trimmed by 1 base and the J gene end by 5 bases; junction bases not matched to a gene: 3. There are 14 residues in the CDR3. Looked up from germline, CDR1 is SEHNR and CDR2 is FQNEAQ (reference sequence). DNA of the CDR3: TGTGCCAGCAGCTTAGTGACAGGGGAGGAGACCCAGTACTTC. Its protein is CASSLVTGEETQYF.

The chain couples TRBV11-2 to TRBJ1-6, with D unresolved. V lost 5 bases to trimming and J lost 10 bases, with 9 bases between them. Germline V gene data show CDR1 as SGHAT and CDR2 as FQNNGV. The CDR3 contains 12 residues. The CDR3 coding sequence is TGTGCCAGCAGCAACTTCCTGTCACCCCTCCACTTT. Translated, it gives CASSNFLSPLHF.

This clone was seen a few times. The chain uses TRBV11-3 and TRBJ1-2; no clear D. CDR1 and CDR2 (germline): SGHNT, YENEEA. Trimming shortened V by 1 base and J by 6 bases, and 9 bases separated the two germline ends. CDR3 length equals 13 residues. Written as DNA, the CDR3 is TGTGCCAGCAGCTTAGGTACCGTCAATGGCTACACCTTC. Translating it yields CASSLGTVNGYTF. Combining the CDR3 with reference TRBV11-3 and TRBJ1-2 gives the whole variable domain EAGVVQSPRYKIIEKKQPVAFWCNPISGHNTLYWYLQNLGQGPELLIRYENEEAVDDSQLPKDRFSAERLKGVDSTLKIQPAELGDSAVYLCASSLGTVNGYTFGSGTRLTVV.